These 11 T cell receptor beta chains came from one sample sequenced in a study of monozygotic twins with inflammatory bowel disease. After re-calling the 5' RACE reads, TCRdb lists one entry per CDR3 protein, DNA absent. The listing records 140,000 to 150,000 distinct CDR3 sequences. The sequenced sample consisted of blood. Receptor source: a human donor with ulcerative colitis or Crohn's disease, or a healthy co-twin of an affected twin (not recorded which).

The V call is TRBV20-1, the J call TRBJ2-2. CDR1 is DFQATT, CDR2 SNEGSKA, per germline (reference sequence). The CDR3 has 15 residues. CDR3 amino acids: CSARSLQRNTGELFF.

V is TRBV27 and J is TRBJ2-4. Germline V gives CDR1 MNHEY, CDR2 SMNVEV (reference sequence). This CDR3 region has 16 residues. CDR3 residues: CASKLQWGMAKNIQYF.

The chain links TRBV27 to TRBJ2-7. The CDR3 runs 11 residues. Germline values: CDR1 MNHEY, CDR2 SMNVEV (reference sequence). CDR3 in amino acids: CASSSIYEQYF.

The rearrangement joins TRBV29-1 to TRBJ2-1; TCRdb calls TRBD1, which cannot be checked without DNA. Germline V gene data show CDR1 as SQVTM and CDR2 as ANQGSEA. This CDR3 is built from 14 residues. The chain's CDR3 is CSVGGQNNYNEQFF.

The chain recombines TRBV20-1 with TRBJ2-5; TCRdb lists TRBD1, though no DNA is available to test this call. In germline, CDR1 is DFQATT, CDR2 SNEGSKA (reference sequence). This CDR3 has 13 residues. The CDR3 protein is CSAREFPLETQYF.

This chain uses TRBV7-9 with TRBJ2-2; TCRdb proposes TRBD1, but this gene call is untestable without DNA. CDR1 and CDR2 (germline): SEHNR, FQNEAQ (reference sequence). This CDR3 has 17 amino acids. CDR3: CASSSSSDRSHTGELLF. Full variable domain (outside the CDR3, taken from reference TRBV7-9 and TRBJ2-2): DTGVSQNPRHKITKRGQNVTFRCDPISEHNRLYWYRQTLGQGPEFLTYFQNEAQLEKSRLLSDRFSAERPKGSFSTLEIQRTEQGDSAMYLCASSSSSDRSHTGELLFGEGSRLTVL.

The chain links TRBV7-9 to TRBJ2-3; TCRdb lists TRBD2, though no DNA is available to test this call. CDR3 length equals 15 residues. Germline assignment: CDR1 SEHNR and CDR2 FQNEAQ (reference sequence). This chain's CDR3 is CASSLLAGVGDTQYF.

CDR3 region: CSVQGQKDSGYNEQFF. The chain carries TRBV29-1 and TRBJ2-1; TCRdb outputs TRBD1, but without DNA this stays unchecked. Germline V gene lookup returns CDR1 SQVTM and CDR2 ANQGSEA. The CDR3 contains 16 residues.

This chain links TRBV12-3 or TRBV12-4 with TRBJ2-3; TCRdb's D call, TRBD2, is unchecked because there is no DNA. The CDR3 runs 16 residues. CDR3: CASTLGLAGNTDTQYF.

The chain employs TRBV7-2 and TRBJ2-7; there is no DNA to check the TCRdb D call of TRBD2. CDR3 length equals 15 residues. Germline V gene sequence: CDR1 SGHTA, CDR2 FQGNSA. The CDR3: CASSQEGGGYREQYF.

The J gene is TRBJ2-1, the V gene TRBV5-1; no DNA is available, so the TRBD2 call from TCRdb remains unchecked. Germline V gene data show CDR1 as SGHRS and CDR2 as YFSETQ. The CDR3 runs 16 residues. The CDR3 here is CASSLASSGSYNEQFF.